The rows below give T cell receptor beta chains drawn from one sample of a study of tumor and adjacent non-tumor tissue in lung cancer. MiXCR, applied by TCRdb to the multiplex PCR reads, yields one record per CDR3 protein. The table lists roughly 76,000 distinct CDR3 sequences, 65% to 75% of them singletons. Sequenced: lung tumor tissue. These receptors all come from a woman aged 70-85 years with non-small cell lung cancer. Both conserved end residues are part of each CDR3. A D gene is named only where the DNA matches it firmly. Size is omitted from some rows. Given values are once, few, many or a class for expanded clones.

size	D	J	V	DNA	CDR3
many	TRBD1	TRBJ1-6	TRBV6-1	TGTGCCAGCAGTCCAAAGAGGGGGCCTTATAATTCACCCCTCCACTTT	CASSPKRGPYNSPLHF
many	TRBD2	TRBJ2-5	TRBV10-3	TGTGCCATCAGGGGGACTAGCGGGAACTTACAAGAGACCCAGTACTTC	CAIRGTSGNLQETQYF
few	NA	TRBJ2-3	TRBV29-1	TGCAGCGGACTCTTTACAGGTGCGGATACGCAGTATTTT	CSGLFTGADTQYF
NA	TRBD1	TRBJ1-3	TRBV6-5	TGTGCCAGCGAACCCCAGGGGGCGCGGGGAAGCACCATATATTTT	CASEPQGARGSTIYF
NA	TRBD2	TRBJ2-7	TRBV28	TGTGCCAGTAGTCTAGCGGGAGATTCTTACGAGCAGTACTTT	CASSLAGDSYEQYF
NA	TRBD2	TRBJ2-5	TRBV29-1	TGCAGTGTTTTGGGACTAGCGGGCCTCGAAGGATTCCAAGAGACCCACTACTTC	CSVLGLAGLEGFQETHYF
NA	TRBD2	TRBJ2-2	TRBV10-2	TGCGCCAGCAGTGAACGGACTAGTTACACCTGGAAGCTGTTATTT	CASSERTSYTWKLLF
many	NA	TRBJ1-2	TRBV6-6	TGTGCCAGCAGTCCGGGATATTACAACGGCTACACCTTC	CASSPGYYNGYTF
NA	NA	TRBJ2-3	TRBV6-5	TGTGCCAGCAGTTACTATGGAGGGACTCACTACCCCGATACGAAGTATTTT	CASSYYGGTHYPDTKYF
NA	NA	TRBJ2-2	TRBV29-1	TGCAGCGTTGATTTCCCTAGCTCAACAGGGGAGCTGTTTTTT	CSVDFPSSTGELFF
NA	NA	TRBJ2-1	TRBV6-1	TGTGCCAGCTGTGTTGACGGCAACGATGAGCAGTTCTTC	CASCVDGNDEQFF
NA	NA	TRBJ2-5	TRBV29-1	TGCAGCACACGACGGGCGGCGGAGAGACAGTACTTC	CSTRRAAERQYF
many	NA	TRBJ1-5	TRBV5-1	TGCGCCAGCAGCTTGGGACAGAGTAGCAATCAGCCCCAGCATTTT	CASSLGQSSNQPQHF
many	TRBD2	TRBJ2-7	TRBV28	TGTGCCAGCAGTTTATTTGGACTAGCGGACGGGGAGCAGTACTTC	CASSLFGLADGEQYF
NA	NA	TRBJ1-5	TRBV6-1	TGTGCCAGCAGTGAAGCGTACAAGGGGGTTCAGCCCCATCATTTT	CASSEAYKGVQPHHF
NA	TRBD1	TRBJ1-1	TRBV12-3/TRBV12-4	TGTGCCAGCAGTCCACCCACTACAGGGGGGAGGAACATTGGAGCTTTCTTT	CASSPPTTGGRNIGAFF
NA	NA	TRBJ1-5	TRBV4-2	TGTGCCAGTAGCCAAGGGATAGGAGGAAGCGATCAGCCCCAGCATTTT	CASSQGIGGSDQPQHF
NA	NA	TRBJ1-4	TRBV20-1	TGCAGTGCTAGAGGGCCGGGGGCAGTCGATGAAAAACTGTTTTTT	CSARGPGAVDEKLFF
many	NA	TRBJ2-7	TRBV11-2	TGTGCCAGCAGCTTAGATGGGTGGGAGCAGTACTTC	CASSLDGWEQYF
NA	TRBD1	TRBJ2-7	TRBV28	TGTGCCAGGAGTTCGGGACAGACCTGGGGTCGCTACGAGCACTACTTC	CARSSGQTWGRYEHYF
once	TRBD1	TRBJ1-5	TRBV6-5	TGTGCCAGCAGGCCGACAGGGAGAATTCGGCCCCAGCATTTT	CASRPTGRIRPQHF
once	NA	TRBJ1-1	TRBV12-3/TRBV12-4	TGTGCCAGCAGGACCAAGGGGCCTGGGGAAGCTTTCTTT	CASRTKGPGEAFF
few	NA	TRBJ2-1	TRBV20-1	TGCAGTGCTAGAGATCGGGGACTGAACTACAATGAGCAGTTCTTC	CSARDRGLNYNEQFF
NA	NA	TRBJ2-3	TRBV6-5	TGTGTCAGCAGTTACTCGTTTATGAACACAAATACGCAGTGTTTT	CVSSYSFMNTNTQCF
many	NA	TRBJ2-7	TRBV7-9	TGTGCCAGCAGCCACAGGGAGACGCCTTACGAGCAGTACTTC	CASSHRETPYEQYF
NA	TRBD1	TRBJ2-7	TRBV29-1	TGTAGCGTTTTGAAAATGACAGGGACCAAGTACGAGCAGTACTTC	CSVLKMTGTKYEQYF
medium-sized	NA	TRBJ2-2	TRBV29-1	TGCAGCGTTAGTTGGGGGAACACCGGGGAGCTGTTTTTT	CSVSWGNTGELFF
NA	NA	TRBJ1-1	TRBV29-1	TGCAGCGTACAGAGGACCCACCGGGACACTGAAGCCATCTTT	CSVQRTHRDTEAIF
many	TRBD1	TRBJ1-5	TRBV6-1	TGTGCCAGCGGGACCAGGGGGGTGAGCAATCAGCCCCAGCATTTT	CASGTRGVSNQPQHF
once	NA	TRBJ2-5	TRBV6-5	TGTGCAAGCGGTTACTCGCTTGGGGATGGGGAAGAGACCCAGTACTTC	CASGYSLGDGEETQYF
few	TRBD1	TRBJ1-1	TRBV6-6	TGTGGCGCGACCGGACAGGGGGATGTGAGGAACACCGAAGCTTTCTTT	CGATGQGDVRNTEAFF
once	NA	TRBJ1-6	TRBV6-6	TGTGCAAGCAGTTACAGAAGGGAACCGCGGAATTCACCGCTCCACTTT	CASSYRREPRNSPLHF
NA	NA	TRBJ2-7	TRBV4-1	TGCACCAGCAACCAAGAGCAACAGTCGAGCTCCTACGAGCAGTACTTC	CTSNQEQQSSSYEQYF
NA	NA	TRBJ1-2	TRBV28	TGTGCTAACAACATTGGGACGGATAACTATGGCTACACCTTC	CANNIGTDNYGYTF
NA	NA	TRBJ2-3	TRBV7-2	TGTGCCAGCAGCTTCTCACCCGGTGGGACAATCACAGATACGCAGTATTTT	CASSFSPGGTITDTQYF
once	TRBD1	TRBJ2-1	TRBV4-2	TGTACCAGCAGCCACGGAACAGGGGACACCGACAATGAGCAGTCCTTC	CTSSHGTGDTDNEQSF
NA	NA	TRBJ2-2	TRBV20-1	TGCAGTGCTGGAGATAGGGAGAGATACCCTGCGAACACCGGGGAGCTGTTTTTT	CSAGDRERYPANTGELFF
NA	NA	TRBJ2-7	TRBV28	TGTGCCAGCAGTTTGGTGGATAGCCACGAGCAGTATTTC	CASSLVDSHEQYF
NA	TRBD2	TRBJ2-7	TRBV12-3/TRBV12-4	TGTGACAGCAGTCTTGTGGGGGGGTTGCGCTCCTACGAACAGTACTTC	CDSSLVGGLRSYEQYF
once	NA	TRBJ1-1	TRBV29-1	TGCAGCGGGGTAGGGGCACTAGACGGGACTGAATCTTTCTTT	CSGVGALDGTESFF
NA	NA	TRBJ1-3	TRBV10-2	TGCGCCAGCATGGAATTTGGAAACACCATATATTTT	CASMEFGNTIYF
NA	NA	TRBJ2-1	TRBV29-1	TGCAGCGTAATACGACATGGTATAAATGAGCAGTTCTTC	CSVIRHGINEQFF
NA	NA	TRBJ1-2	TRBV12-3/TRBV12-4	TGTGCCAGCACTCCATGGACTGATGGCTGCACCTTC	CASTPWTDGCTF
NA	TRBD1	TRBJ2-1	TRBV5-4	TGTGCAAGCAGCTTGGAGGGACAGGGCTCCTACAATGAGAAGTTCTTC	CASSLEGQGSYNEKFF
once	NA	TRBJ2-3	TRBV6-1	TGTGCCAGCAGTTGGTTAGCTGGACATCAGATGGGAACAGATACGCAGTATTTT	CASSWLAGHQMGTDTQYF
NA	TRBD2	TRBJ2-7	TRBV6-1	TGTGTCAGCAGCGATGGATTAGCGGGAGGGAGGAACGAGCAGTACTTC	CVSSDGLAGGRNEQYF
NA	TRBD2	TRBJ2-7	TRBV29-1	TGCAATGTTGTGAGGGGGACTAGCCCCTACGAGCAGTACTTC	CNVVRGTSPYEQYF
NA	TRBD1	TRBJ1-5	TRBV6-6	TGTGCCAGCAGCACAGACAGGGTAAGGGGCAATCAGTCTCAGCATTTT	CASSTDRVRGNQSQHF
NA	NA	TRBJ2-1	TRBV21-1	TGTGCCAGCAGCAAAGGCAAGACAGGGGAGGTTGAGGAGTTCTTC	CASSKGKTGEVEEFF
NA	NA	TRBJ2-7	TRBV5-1	TGCGCCAGCAGCCCTAGGACATGGGAGTACTACAAGCAGTACTTC	CASSPRTWEYYKQYF
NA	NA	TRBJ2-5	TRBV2	TGTGCCAGCAGTGTCAACGTCGGAGAGACCCAGTACTTC	CASSVNVGETQYF
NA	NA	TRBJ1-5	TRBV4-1	TGCGCCAGCAGCCAAGTCCTGGGACCGATCGATCAGCCCCAGCATTTT	CASSQVLGPIDQPQHF
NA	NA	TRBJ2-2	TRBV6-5	TGCGCCAGCAGCCGAGTACGGGGAGTCTCCACCGGGGAGCTGTTTTTT	CASSRVRGVSTGELFF
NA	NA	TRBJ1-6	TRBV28	TGTGCCAGCACACCGGGTCGTAGGTCCCTCCACTTT	CASTPGRRSLHF
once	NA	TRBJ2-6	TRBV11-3	TGTGACAGCAGCTATGGGGATGGGGCCAACGTCCTGACTTTC	CDSSYGDGANVLTF
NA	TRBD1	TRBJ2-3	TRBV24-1	TGTACCACCAGTGATCTTGCAGGGGGCAGGTGGACAGATACGCAGTATTTT	CTTSDLAGGRWTDTQYF
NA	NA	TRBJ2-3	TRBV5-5	TGTGCCAGCAGCCGACCCCCTGGCGCAGATACGCAGTATTTT	CASSRPPGADTQYF
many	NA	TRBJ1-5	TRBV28	TGTGCCAGTGGTACAGGCAATCAGCCCCAGCATTTT	CASGTGNQPQHF
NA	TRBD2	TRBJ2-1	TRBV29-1	TGCAGCGCAGCAAATAGCGGGAATGAGCAATTCTTC	CSAANSGNEQFF
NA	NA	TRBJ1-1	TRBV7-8	TGTGTCAGCAGCTTAGGGGGGGACACTGAAGCTTTCTTT	CVSSLGGDTEAFF